This T cell receptor beta chain was sequenced during a study of blood T cell repertoires in COVID-19. Turning to the study itself: From the United States, Italy and Spain came samples of acute and convalescent COVID-19. The cDNA or gDNA used as material had been derived from T cells, B-cell-depleted T cells, or PBMCs.

Per the study methods: Quantification of nucleated cells was approximated via reference gene primer amplification. Only in-frame clones appear in the TCRdb table, and some are missing; sequencing was by immunoSEQ multiplex PCR. That table furnishes V, J and clone size, whereas the DNA furnished D and trimming. The data hold about 90,000 clones, with 75% to 85% observed a single time. CDR1 and CDR2 (germline): LNHDA, SQIVND (reference sequence). CDR3 length: 14 amino acids. J gave up 3 bases and V 6 bases, and 7 bases lay outside the gene matches. The sequenced material came from peripheral blood. This clonotype was obtained from a woman between 70 and 85 years old with acute or convalescent COVID-19. This rearrangement joins TRBV19 to TRBJ1-2, with TRBD1 matching 7 bases. DNA for the CDR3: TGTGCCAGTAGGCTAAGACAGGGCTACTATGGCTACACCTTC. Its translation is CASRLRQGYYGYTF.